This T cell receptor beta chain was observed in a study of cytomegalovirus exposure and HLA in healthy donors. General study points: Per a later analysis, HLA-associated TCR beta chains showed more clonal expansion than other, equally common TCR beta chains. Reports showed the classifier diagnosing cytomegalovirus status with high specificity and sensitivity. The listing of roughly 160 TCR beta chains classed them as cytomegalovirus-associated.

The CDR3 length is 18 residues. From germline, CDR1 is MGHRA and CDR2 YSYEKL. Losses at the gene ends were 1 base for V and 0 bases for J; bases not matched to a gene: 6. About this clone: Its antigen remains unidentified.

It was with 60 Vbeta and 13 Jbeta primers that the PCR ran. Method: immunoSEQ multiplex PCR; TCRdb's copy keeps in-frame clones and lacks some. The sample holds 200,000 or so clones; around 85% are singletons and the top ten take over 1%. The TCR comes from a human donor in good health. The sample was PBMCs. This chain links TRBV4-1 with TRBJ2-4; the match to TRBD2 covers 10 bases. In DNA, the CDR3 is TGCGCCAGCAGCCAAGCCCTAGCGGGGGACCTAGCCAAAAACATTCAGTACTTC. As protein: CASSQALAGDLAKNIQYF.